This TCR beta chain was recorded in a study of coeliac disease. Germline V gene data show CDR1 as MDHEN and CDR2 as SYDVKM. Losses at the gene ends were 6 bases for V and 0 bases for J; bases not matched to a gene: 3. The CDR3 is made up of 14 amino acids. Only in-frame clones appear in the TCRdb table, and some are missing; sequencing was by immunoSEQ multiplex PCR. The sample includes about 1,700 clones, about three quarters seen only once; the top ten take around 10%. The TCR comes from a human donor without celiac disease. Specimen: lymphocytes from the gut lamina propria. The V and J genes are TRBV28 and TRBJ2-3, with 7 bases that match TRBD1. The CDR3 sequence: CASRRTGSTDTQYF. As DNA, the CDR3 is TGTGCCAGCAGGAGGACAGGTAGCACAGATACGCAGTATTTT.